This T cell receptor beta chain was sequenced during a study of blood T cell repertoires in COVID-19. Overall study context: COVID-19 samples, acute and convalescent, were from the United States, Italy and Spain. PBMCs, B-cell-depleted T cells, or T cells provided the cDNA or gDNA that made up the material.

As processed by the authors: From reference gene primer amplification, estimates of nucleated cell counts were derived. This table comes from immunoSEQ multiplex PCR, and its TCRdb copy is limited to in-frame clones, with some not included. That table furnishes V, J and clone size, whereas the DNA furnished D and trimming. This sample has some 76,000 clones; approximately 87% occur once, and the top ten carry roughly a sixth. V trimming: 5 bases; J trimming: 2 bases; junction bases outside the gene matches: 5. Germline loops: CDR1 MNHEY, CDR2 SMNVEV (reference sequence). The CDR3 is made up of 14 amino acids.

The source is a man older than 75 in a cohort sampled during active COVID-19. The chain couples TRBV27 to TRBJ1-1, with 7 positions matching TRBD1. Specimen: peripheral blood. CDR3 amino acids: CASSMNRGNTEAFF. Written as DNA, the CDR3 is TGTGCCAGCAGTATGAACAGGGGCAACACTGAAGCTTTCTTT.